These T cell receptor beta chains were read from a single sample in a study of T cell responses to AZD1222 COVID-19 vaccine. TCRdb's table, derived via immunoSEQ multiplex PCR, lists solely in-frame clones and lacks some. Seen here are about 70,000 clones, more than 75% observed once, and the top ten hold 4.5% to 5%. The starting material was peripheral blood, obtained 28 days after the second dose of the MenACWY control vaccine. All receptors come from an adult who received the MenACWY meningococcal vaccine as a control. Each CDR3 is given with its conserved first and last residue. A D gene is named only where the DNA matches it firmly. Some rows have no size entry. The others give once, few or many, or a class for an expanded clone.

D,size,V,J,CDR3,DNA
TRBD1,NA,TRBV7-2,TRBJ2-7,CASSFGDRSSYEQYF,TGTGCCAGCAGCTTCGGGGACAGGAGCTCCTACGAGCAGTACTTC
NA,NA,TRBV5-4,TRBJ2-7,CASSSAGGYSYEQYF,TGTGCCAGCAGCTCCGCTGGGGGATACTCCTACGAGCAGTACTTC
NA,NA,TRBV19,TRBJ1-4,CASRPATNEKLFF,TGTGCCAGTAGACCTGCAACTAATGAAAAACTGTTTTTT
NA,NA,TRBV4-1,TRBJ2-1,CASSQGDSGPYNEQFF,TGCGCCAGCAGCCAAGGTGATAGCGGCCCCTACAATGAGCAGTTCTTC
NA,NA,TRBV7-2,TRBJ2-2,CASSFQKATGELFF,TGTGCCAGCAGCTTTCAAAAGGCCACCGGGGAGCTGTTTTTT
TRBD1,NA,TRBV11-2,TRBJ1-1,CASSSTTGPLNTEAFF,TGTGCCAGCAGCTCCACGACAGGGCCATTGAACACTGAAGCTTTCTTT
NA,NA,TRBV4-3,TRBJ2-3,CASSQDEGTDTQYF,TGCGCCAGCAGCCAAGATGAGGGCACAGATACGCAGTATTTT
TRBD1,NA,TRBV7-9,TRBJ1-6,CASSQDVQGDGSPLHF,TGTGCCAGCAGCCAAGACGTCCAGGGGGACGGTTCACCCCTCCACTTT
NA,NA,TRBV5-1,TRBJ1-1,CASRGRQPNTEAFF,TGCGCCAGCAGAGGAAGACAGCCGAACACTGAAGCTTTCTTT
NA,NA,TRBV5-4,TRBJ1-6,CASSQGHPRDSPLHF,TGTGCCAGCAGCCAGGGACACCCCAGGGATTCACCCCTCCACTTT
NA,NA,TRBV6-2/TRBV6-3,TRBJ1-1,CASSYAGVATEAFF,TGTGCCAGCAGTTACGCTGGGGTGGCCACTGAAGCTTTCTTT
TRBD2,NA,TRBV5-1,TRBJ2-3,CASSPRGLVEEYF,TGCGCCAGCAGCCCCCGGGGACTAGTCGAGGAGTATTTT
TRBD1,NA,TRBV6-5,TRBJ1-5,CASSWDSSNQPQHF,TGTGCCAGCAGTTGGGACAGTAGCAATCAGCCCCAGCATTTT
NA,NA,TRBV4-3,TRBJ2-7,CASSQVYRRGMMQYF,TGCGCCAGCAGCCAAGTTTACCGCCGAGGTATGATGCAGTACTTC
NA,NA,TRBV30,TRBJ1-1,CAWSVESQTFF,TGTGCCTGGAGTGTAGAGAGCCAAACCTTCTTT
TRBD2,NA,TRBV19,TRBJ2-1,CASSPSGRTWDNEQFF,TGTGCCAGTAGTCCTAGCGGGAGGACCTGGGACAATGAGCAGTTCTTC
TRBD1,NA,TRBV6-5,TRBJ1-5,CASRPGTGRQPQHF,TGTGCCAGCAGGCCTGGGACAGGGCGTCAGCCCCAGCATTTT
NA,NA,TRBV28,TRBJ2-7,CASSLWGPTYEQYF,TGTGCCAGCAGTTTATGGGGCCCCACCTACGAGCAGTACTTC
TRBD1,NA,TRBV18,TRBJ1-5,CASSTGQGGEWPQHF,TGTGCCAGCTCAACGGGACAGGGGGGCGAGTGGCCCCAGCATTTT
TRBD1,NA,TRBV5-1,TRBJ1-2,CASSLGPGGYGYTF,TGCGCCAGCAGCTTGGGACCAGGGGGCTATGGCTACACCTTC
NA,NA,TRBV4-3,TRBJ2-3,CASSQDGNTDTDTQYF,TGCGCCAGCAGCCAAGATGGTAATACCGACACAGATACGCAGTATTTT
NA,NA,TRBV5-1,TRBJ2-7,CASTLTTGFNEQYF,TGCGCCAGCACCCTGACAACGGGGTTCAACGAGCAGTACTTC
NA,NA,TRBV21-1,TRBJ2-6,CATTFYGQGTARFSGANVLTF,TGTGCCACAACTTTCTACGGGCAGGGGACGGCTAGATTCTCTGGGGCCAACGTCCTGACTTTC
TRBD1,NA,TRBV27,TRBJ1-5,CASSRGTGGREPQHF,TGTGCCAGCAGCCGAGGGACAGGGGGCCGGGAGCCCCAGCATTTT
NA,few,TRBV24-1,TRBJ2-5,CATSAPSHTVRLAETQYF,TGTGCCACCAGTGCCCCATCCCACACCGTGAGGCTAGCGGAGACCCAGTACTTC
NA,NA,TRBV4-1,TRBJ2-4,CASSQGQSLAKNIQYF,TGCGCCAGCAGCCAAGGCCAATCCCTAGCCAAAAACATTCAGTACTTC
NA,NA,TRBV5-1,TRBJ1-2,CASSSDTELNYGYTF,TGCGCCAGCAGCTCCGACACCGAGTTAAACTATGGCTACACCTTC
NA,NA,TRBV27,TRBJ1-1,CASSLGPNTEAFF,TGTGCCAGCAGTTTGGGACCCAACACTGAAGCTTTCTTT
TRBD1,NA,TRBV6-4,TRBJ1-2,CASRRTGERNYGYTF,TGTGCCAGCAGAAGGACAGGGGAGAGGAACTATGGCTACACCTTC
NA,NA,TRBV4-2,TRBJ1-5,CASSGSQPPIRGQPQHF,TGTGCCAGCAGCGGCAGTCAACCTCCCATCCGGGGTCAGCCCCAGCATTTT
NA,few,TRBV28,TRBJ2-1,CASSLASLDNEQFF,TGTGCCAGCAGTTTAGCCTCCCTAGACAATGAGCAGTTCTTC
NA,NA,TRBV2,TRBJ2-7,CASSVSRHTSYEQYF,TGTGCCAGCAGTGTGTCGCGACATACCTCCTACGAGCAGTACTTC
NA,NA,TRBV18,TRBJ2-7,CASSPPGDRGEQYF,TGTGCCAGCTCACCACCGGGGGACCGGGGCGAGCAGTACTTC
NA,NA,TRBV21-1,TRBJ1-2,CASSKGLPSNYGYTF,TGTGCCAGCAGCAAAGGGTTGCCGAGCAACTATGGCTACACCTTC
NA,NA,TRBV6-5,TRBJ1-4,CASSYGQPVTNEKLFF,TGTGCCAGCAGTTACGGGCAGCCCGTTACTAATGAAAAACTGTTTTTT
TRBD2,NA,TRBV7-2,TRBJ2-3,CASSRPGNRGRFGTDTQYF,TGTGCCAGCAGCCGTCCCGGAAATCGCGGGAGATTTGGGACAGATACGCAGTATTTT
TRBD1,NA,TRBV7-2,TRBJ2-5,CASRTGGQETQYF,TGTGCCAGCAGGACAGGGGGCCAAGAGACCCAGTACTTC
NA,NA,TRBV5-6,TRBJ1-1,CASSAPGLNTEAFF,TGTGCCAGCAGCGCCCCAGGTCTTAACACTGAAGCTTTCTTT
NA,NA,TRBV7-6,TRBJ2-1,CASRSAYGGSYNEQFF,TGTGCCAGCAGATCCGCATACGGCGGGTCCTACAATGAGCAGTTCTTC
NA,NA,TRBV6-1,TRBJ1-2,CASSERDNYGYTF,TGTGCCAGCAGTGAGAGGGACAACTATGGCTACACCTTC
TRBD1,few,TRBV5-1,TRBJ1-6,CASSSAQGQGAGQLLNSPLHF,TGCGCCAGCAGCTCGGCCCAGGGACAGGGTGCTGGCCAACTCCTAAATTCACCCCTCCACTTT
NA,once,TRBV28,TRBJ2-4,CASSFPVGGVVSNIQYF,TGTGCCAGCAGTTTCCCCGTCGGAGGGGTTGTGTCGAACATTCAGTACTTC
TRBD2,NA,TRBV5-5,TRBJ2-1,CASSLETSGYQANEQFF,TGTGCCAGCAGCTTGGAGACTAGCGGTTACCAGGCCAATGAGCAGTTCTTC
TRBD1,NA,TRBV19,TRBJ1-2,CASSTGDGPLGYTF,TGTGCCAGTAGCACAGGGGACGGACCCCTTGGCTACACCTTC
NA,NA,TRBV5-4,TRBJ1-1,CASSLFDRPSTEAFF,TGTGCCAGCAGCTTGTTTGACAGGCCCTCCACTGAAGCTTTCTTT
NA,NA,TRBV7-8,TRBJ2-1,CASSFDGMATEQFF,TGTGCCAGCAGCTTTGACGGGATGGCGACGGAGCAGTTCTTC
NA,NA,TRBV3-1/TRBV3-2,TRBJ2-2,CASSVRSGELFF,TGTGCCAGCAGCGTTAGGTCCGGGGAGCTGTTTTTT
NA,NA,TRBV19,TRBJ2-1,CANSIFRRTANLTRMLGEQFF,TGTGCCAATAGTATTTTCCGCCGGACAGCGAATCTCACACGAATGCTTGGTGAGCAGTTCTTC
TRBD1,once,TRBV18,TRBJ2-1,CASSPQGAGDYNEQFF,TGTGCCAGCTCACCACAGGGGGCTGGGGATTACAATGAGCAGTTCTTC
NA,once,TRBV6-1,TRBJ1-5,CASSEWVEGSQPQHF,TGTGCCAGCAGTGAATGGGTGGAAGGGAGTCAGCCCCAGCATTTT
NA,NA,TRBV5-6,TRBJ2-3,CASYYRSATDTQYF,TGTGCCAGCTATTATCGGAGTGCCACAGATACGCAGTATTTT
NA,NA,TRBV6-2/TRBV6-3,TRBJ2-7,CASSDRRGRYEQYF,TGTGCCAGCAGCGACCGGAGGGGGCGGTACGAGCAGTACTTC
TRBD1,NA,TRBV19,TRBJ1-6,CASSIPTGENSPLHF,TGTGCCAGTAGTATACCGACAGGGGAAAATTCACCCCTCCACTTT
NA,NA,TRBV5-4,TRBJ1-2,CAPKGGGYGYTF,TGTGCCCCCAAAGGTGGGGGATATGGCTACACCTTC
NA,once,TRBV30,TRBJ2-3,CAWSVLQGGDTQYF,TGTGCCTGGAGTGTCCTACAGGGAGGAGATACGCAGTATTTT
TRBD2,NA,TRBV6-2/TRBV6-3,TRBJ2-3,CASSGGLAGGYFTDTQYF,TGTGCCAGCAGTGGGGGACTAGCGGGAGGCTATTTCACAGATACGCAGTATTTT
NA,NA,TRBV9,TRBJ2-7,CASSPGQRVQYEQYF,TGTGCCAGCAGCCCGGGACAGCGGGTCCAATACGAGCAGTACTTC
NA,NA,TRBV5-1,TRBJ2-7,CASRGTDLNYEQYF,TGCGCCAGCCGCGGAACAGACCTTAACTACGAGCAGTACTTC
NA,NA,TRBV4-1,TRBJ2-1,CASSQANGGPYNEQFF,TGCGCCAGCAGCCAAGCAAATGGAGGGCCCTACAATGAGCAGTTCTTC
NA,few,TRBV29-1,TRBJ1-2,CSGSRSDGYTF,TGCAGCGGTTCCCGGTCTGATGGCTACACCTTC